This T cell receptor beta chain originates from a study of beta chain features in type 1 diabetes listed by TCRdb under 2018. In terms of the full investigation: Mean age, gender distribution, total cell number and subset yield were not different between patients and healthy donors. A total of about 99,000,000 sorted cells were examined across all samples, and RNA yield correlated strongly with the number of cells per subset. The study compared TCRB repertoires of sorted circulating CD4+ T cell subsets between recently diagnosed type 1 diabetes patients and matched healthy donors. Regulatory and stem cell-like memory subsets were obtained from only 8 patients and about eight healthy donors, while naive and central memory subsets were obtained from all 30 or so donors.

The entire amount of isolated RNA was reverse transcribed using the High Capacity cDNA Reverse Transcription Kit, so the sequenced TCRB transcripts were expressed ones. Deep immunoSEQ sequencing was performed on naive, central memory and regulatory T cell samples, with an average of approximately 3.9 million total reads per sample. Sorted cells were lysed in RLT buffer and RNA was extracted with DNase-treated RNeasy Micro or Mini kits, depending on cell number. To prevent cross-contamination, every cell subset was processed on its own, while patient and healthy donor samples were processed together. Using the immunoSEQ multiplex PCR, TCRB sequences were amplified from cDNA into 87-bp fragments spanning the CDR3 region. Amplicons were sequenced on the Illumina HiSeq platform. On the authors' methods: Synthetic template baselines were used to correct PCR bias computationally, reads within Hamming distance 2 were collapsed, and singletons that could not be merged were discarded. By aligning reads against IMGT, V, D and J genes, CDR3 length, and insertions or deletions at six rearrangement sites were assigned. Clonotype counts were normalized to sorted cell number within each subset before computing true diversity and Gini coefficients with the tcR R package. Repertoire sharing was quantified using the overlap coefficient calculated on TCRB nucleotide sequences. As a proxy for the pre-selection repertoire, out-of-frame TCRB sequences from naive cells were analyzed. What TCRdb holds here is the immuneACCESS table cut down to in-frame rearrangements. Part of the clones is not present; checked against another copy, under half of the missing clones reflect an unresolved V gene, and the others are unexplained. The DNA gave D and trimming, while V, J and clone size come from that table. The sample includes under 850,000 clones, with 13% observed a single time. The ten largest clones represent 0.022% of the sample.

Study-wide conclusions, independent of this receptor: Naive, central memory and regulatory TCRB repertoires appeared to be more alike among patients than among healthy donors. A moderate but significant shortening of TCRB CDR3 length was observed in type 1 diabetes patients in all four CD4+ subsets. Because cDNA was sequenced instead of genomic DNA, activated cells with high expression could be over-represented, although the groups did not differ in activation or CD3 levels. HLA sub-analyses involved small numbers of individuals, so any influence of HLA type on TCRB rearrangement remained unresolved. PCR may preferentially amplify shorter templates, but because patient and control samples were amplified and corrected together, any resulting skew would affect both groups equally. Patients with type 1 diabetes made fewer insertions and deleted more nucleotides at VDJ recombination sites, implying thymic rearrangement abnormalities.

With regard to this clone: Its recognized antigen is unknown. No per-base quality is available; no much larger clone lies one base away.

Each donor gave one peripheral blood draw, roughly 0.12 L on average, collected into heparinised tubes. A BD FACSAria II and a panel including CD45RO, CCR7, CD25, CD127, CD95 and CD27 were used to sort naive, central memory, regulatory and stem cell-like memory CD4+ T cells. Every sorted population had a purity above 95%. Right away, PBMCs were isolated by Lymphoprep density gradient centrifugation and were stained directly, with no culture step. So that batch effects would be minimized, each experiment stained and sorted samples in pairs, pairing one healthy donor with one patient. CDR1 is given as SGHRS and CDR2 as YFSETQ, both from the germline V gene. For this chain, trimming is 0 bases at the V end and 1 base at the J end, and the number of junction bases without a gene match is 7. From the cysteine up to the phenylalanine, the CDR3 has a length of 17 residues. Just the 51-base CDR3 DNA is kept, in frame starting at base 1.

The sequence is built from TRBV5-1 and TRBJ1-1; 9 bases in between match TRBD1. Material for sequencing was naive CD4+ T cells from blood. Explained via the paper, the cell subset or site label denotes: true naive CD4+ T cells. The sequence derives from a young man with type 1 diabetes. Here is the DNA: TGCGCCAGCAGCTTGGCCGCCCCGACAGGGGGGAACACTGAAGCTTTCTTT. It translates as CASSLAAPTGGNTEAFF.